Included here is one T cell receptor beta chain sequence, with context. Its antigen is not known. Looked up from germline, CDR1 is DFQATT and CDR2 is SNEGSKA (reference sequence). Unmatched junction bases numbered 6, after V lost 2 bases and J lost 1 base. This CDR3 comprises 17 residues. This sample was included in a study of T cells in Graves' hyperthyroidism and ophthalmopathy. Findings and caveats of the study: Blood samples included most of the expanded thyroid clonotypes exceeding 0.001.

The hyperthyroidism patients had all been newly diagnosed, and their disease duration was under 2 months. Their ages ranged from 18 to 65 years. Exclusions: uncontrolled infection, other autoimmune disease, pregnancy, lactation. Based on clinical symptoms, serum thyroxine and TRAb, thyroid ultrasound and orbital computed tomography, diagnoses were reached. TCR beta CDR3 region amplification was performed from RNA transcripts. Using the HTBI primer set, a first-round RT-PCR was run on the TCR CDR3. TCRdb reanalysed the multiplex PCR reads using MiXCR and keeps one entry per CDR3 protein. The sample shows under 750,000 distinct CDR3 sequences, around a sixth of them seen only once.

The source of this sequence is a woman aged 45-59 years with Graves' hyperthyroidism that later progressed to Graves' ophthalmopathy. Sequencing was performed on blood. V is TRBV20-1 and J is TRBJ2-1, with 12 bases identical to TRBD2. The CDR3 sequence is CSARPRTSGESYNEQFF. The CDR3 DNA follows: TGCAGTGCTAGACCACGGACTAGCGGGGAGTCCTACAATGAGCAGTTCTTC.